A selection of T cell receptor beta chains follows, all from one sample in a study of type 1 regulatory T cells. Antigens for these TCRs are unknown. TCRdb redid the calling of the reads with MiXCR, one entry per CDR3 protein. The sample holds about 71,000 distinct CDR3 sequences, more than 20% seen once. Material: cultured type 1 regulatory T (Tr1) cells, either the whole culture or a sorted fraction (not recorded which). These TCRs come from a human donor in good health. CDR3s include the opening cysteine and the closing phenylalanine or tryptophan. The order of the fields is clone size, V gene, D gene, J gene, CDR3 DNA, CDR3 protein. D genes are given only for firm matches. Expanded clones are given a class, and other clones once, few, many or no size at all.

.,TRBV19,TRBD2,TRBJ2-2,TGTGCCAGTAGTTACTCTAGCGGTGGCACCGGGGAGCTGTTTTTT,CASSYSSGGTGELFF
many,TRBV5-1,.,TRBJ2-1,TGCGCCAGCAGCTTGGATGTCGGAACCTACAATGAGCAGTTCTTC,CASSLDVGTYNEQFF
.,TRBV28,TRBD1,TRBJ2-7,TGTGCCAGCAGTGCACAGGGACAGGGGGCCTACGAGCAGTACTTC,CASSAQGQGAYEQYF
.,TRBV5-1,TRBD2,TRBJ2-1,TGCGCCAGCAGCTTGGGTGGCGGGGGGGGCAATGAGCAGTTCTTC,CASSLGGGGGNEQFF
few,TRBV12-3/TRBV12-4,.,TRBJ1-5,TGTGCCAGCACCCACCGGGGAAGGGGCAATCAGCCCCAGCATTTT,CASTHRGRGNQPQHF
.,TRBV29-1,TRBD1,TRBJ2-3,TGCAGCTTGTCTCCGGGACAGGGCCTAACAGATACGCAGTATTTT,CSLSPGQGLTDTQYF
few,TRBV27,.,TRBJ2-3,TGTGCCAGCAGTTTGTTAGCAGTCACAGATACGCAGTATTTT,CASSLLAVTDTQYF
.,TRBV7-2,.,TRBJ1-6,TGTGCCAGCAGCCCAGAGGTCAACTCCTATAATTCACCCCTCCACTTT,CASSPEVNSYNSPLHF
many,TRBV12-3/TRBV12-4,.,TRBJ2-1,TGTGCCAGTTTCAGGGCCGGGGGCGGTGAGCAGTTCTTC,CASFRAGGGEQFF
.,TRBV6-6,.,TRBJ2-6,TGTGGCTCCAGGAGCTCTGGGGCCAACGTCCTGACTTTC,CGSRSSGANVLTF
few,TRBV3-1,TRBD1,TRBJ1-6,TGTGCCAGCAGCCAAGAGGGACAGTGGAATTCACCCCTCCACTTT,CASSQEGQWNSPLHF
few,TRBV7-2,.,TRBJ2-1,TGTGCCAGCAGCAATCCCTGGGAGGTGGGGCGGCAGTTCTTC,CASSNPWEVGRQFF
.,TRBV15,.,TRBJ2-2,TGTGCCACCAGCAGAGTAGTCGGGGAGCTGTTTTTT,CATSRVVGELFF
.,TRBV18,TRBD1,TRBJ1-4,TGTGCCAGCTCACGTCTACAGGGGGCAACTAATGAAAAACTGTTTTTT,CASSRLQGATNEKLFF
.,TRBV5-1,TRBD2,TRBJ2-4,TGCGCCAGCAGCTTTTCGGGGGGGCGACTAGCGGGAGAGACCAAAGCCAAAAACATTCAGTACTTC,CASSFSGGRLAGETKAKNIQYF
few,TRBV12-3/TRBV12-4,.,TRBJ2-2,TGTGCCAGCAGCTTTAGCTACACCGGGGAGCTGTTTTTT,CASSFSYTGELFF
.,TRBV10-3,TRBD2,TRBJ2-5,TGTGCCATCAGTGCGTCGGGAGGCCAAGAGACCCAGTACTTC,CAISASGGQETQYF
many,TRBV12-3/TRBV12-4,.,TRBJ2-7,TGTGCCAGCAGTCCGGGACAATCCTACGAGCAGTACTTC,CASSPGQSYEQYF
few,TRBV29-1,TRBD1,TRBJ1-2,TGCAGCGTTGAGGGGACAGGGGATGGCTACACCTTC,CSVEGTGDGYTF
few,TRBV12-3/TRBV12-4,TRBD2,TRBJ2-1,TGTGCCAGCAGTATAGGACTAGCCGATGAGCAGTTCTTC,CASSIGLADEQFF
few,TRBV6-1,TRBD1,TRBJ1-5,TGTGCCAGCAAGACGACAGGGAGGAATCAGCCCCAGCATTTT,CASKTTGRNQPQHF
.,TRBV20-1,TRBD2,TRBJ2-2,TGCAGTGCTAGAGCCTCCCACGGGAGGAGCGGGGAGCTGTTTTTT,CSARASHGRSGELFF
few,TRBV12-3/TRBV12-4,.,TRBJ2-7,TGTGCCAGCAGTCCTCCGGCCCCCAGGGCCGAGCAGTACTTC,CASSPPAPRAEQYF
many,TRBV5-1,.,TRBJ2-1,TGCGCCAGCAGCTTGGCGGGGGCACTTACGGTTAATGAGCAGTTCTTC,CASSLAGALTVNEQFF
few,TRBV29-1,TRBD2,TRBJ2-5,TGCAGCGGCAGGACTAGCGGAGAGACCCAGTACTTC,CSGRTSGETQYF
many,TRBV20-1,TRBD2,TRBJ2-7,TGCAGTGCTATAGCGGGAGGGTACGAGCAGTACTTC,CSAIAGGYEQYF
few,TRBV29-1,TRBD1,TRBJ2-7,TGCAGCGTAAGACAGGGCGGCAACGAGCAGTACTTC,CSVRQGGNEQYF
medium-sized,TRBV5-1,.,TRBJ2-3,TGCGCCAGCAGCTTGGACTCTAGCACAGATACGCAGTATTTT,CASSLDSSTDTQYF
few,TRBV20-1,.,TRBJ1-6,TGCAGTGCTAGGAAGAGTGGGACCGGTAATTGGGCCCTCCACTTT,CSARKSGTGNWALHF
.,TRBV7-7,TRBD2,TRBJ2-1,TGTGCTAGCAGCCGCGGGAGGAACAATGAGCAGTTCTTC,CASSRGRNNEQFF
few,TRBV12-3/TRBV12-4,.,TRBJ1-3,TGTGCCAGCAGTTTTTGGGCGGGTCCGGCTGGAAACACCATATATTTT,CASSFWAGPAGNTIYF
once,TRBV28,TRBD1,TRBJ1-4,TGTGCCACCCAGGTCCCGGGACAGGGCACTAATGAAAAACTGTTTTTT,CATQVPGQGTNEKLFF
many,TRBV20-1,.,TRBJ1-1,TGCAGTGCTAGAGGGTCACAAAGTGAAGCTTTCTTT,CSARGSQSEAFF
.,TRBV11-1,.,TRBJ2-7,TGTGCTAGCAGCCCTATTACGGGGGAGATCTACGAGCAGTACTTC,CASSPITGEIYEQYF
many,TRBV12-3/TRBV12-4,.,TRBJ1-5,TGTGCCAGCAGTCCCCGGGGGGGCGCAACTAGTCAGCCCCAGCATTTT,CASSPRGGATSQPQHF
.,TRBV29-1,TRBD1,TRBJ1-1,TGCAGCGTTCGAGGGGGCAAGGGGACTGAAGCTTTCTTT,CSVRGGKGTEAFF
many,TRBV2,.,TRBJ2-1,TGTGCCAGCAGCAGGGAGACCTACAATGAGCAGTTCTTC,CASSRETYNEQFF
.,TRBV5-1,.,TRBJ2-7,TGCGCCAGCAGCTTGTATCAGGGGTTGACCTACGAGCAGTACTTC,CASSLYQGLTYEQYF
few,TRBV12-3/TRBV12-4,.,TRBJ2-2,TGTGCCAGCAGTTCCCGAAGGGACGGGGAGCTGTTTTTT,CASSSRRDGELFF
.,TRBV15,.,TRBJ1-4,TGTGCCACCAGCAGCAGGGAAGGCGAAAAACTGTTTTTT,CATSSREGEKLFF
.,TRBV3-1,.,TRBJ2-2,TGTGCCAGCAGCCAAGGCGGAGGTGTCACCGGGGAGCTGTTTTTT,CASSQGGGVTGELFF
.,TRBV12-3/TRBV12-4,.,TRBJ1-6,TGTGCCAGCAGTCCCAGGGATCTAGGTTCGCCCCTCCACTTT,CASSPRDLGSPLHF
.,TRBV6-1,.,TRBJ2-3,TGTGCCAGCGTGGGCCTCGATACGCAGTATTTT,CASVGLDTQYF
.,TRBV5-1,.,TRBJ2-7,TGCGCCAGCAGCTTCAATCGCGGCTACGAGCAGTACTTC,CASSFNRGYEQYF
few,TRBV6-1,.,TRBJ1-1,TGTGCCAGCAGACGGAGGCAGGAGAACACTGAAGCTTTCTTT,CASRRRQENTEAFF
.,TRBV15,TRBD2,TRBJ2-7,TGTGCCACCAGCAGAGATCTGTCTAGCGGGAGAAACGAGCAGTACTTC,CATSRDLSSGRNEQYF
.,TRBV28,.,TRBJ2-7,TGTGCCAGCAGTTTAGAGACTAACGAGCAGTACTTC,CASSLETNEQYF
.,TRBV20-1,.,TRBJ1-1,TGCAGTGCTAGCAGGGAAGGGGCTGAAGCTTTCTTT,CSASREGAEAFF
few,TRBV5-1,TRBD2,TRBJ2-3,TGCGCCAGCAGCTTGGGGACTAGCGGGAGTCGCACAGATACGCAGTATTTT,CASSLGTSGSRTDTQYF